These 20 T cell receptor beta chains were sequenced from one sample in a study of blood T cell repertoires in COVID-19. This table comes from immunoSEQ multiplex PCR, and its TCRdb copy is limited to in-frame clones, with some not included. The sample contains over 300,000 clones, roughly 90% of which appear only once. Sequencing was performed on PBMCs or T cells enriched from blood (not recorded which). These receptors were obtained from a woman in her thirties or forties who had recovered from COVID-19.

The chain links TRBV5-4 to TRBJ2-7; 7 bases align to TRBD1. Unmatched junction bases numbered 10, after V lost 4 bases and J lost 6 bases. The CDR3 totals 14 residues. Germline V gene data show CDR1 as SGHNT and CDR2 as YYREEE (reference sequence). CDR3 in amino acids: CASSPGQTLGEQYF. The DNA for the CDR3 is TGTGCCAGCAGCCCGGGACAGACCCTTGGCGAGCAGTACTTC.

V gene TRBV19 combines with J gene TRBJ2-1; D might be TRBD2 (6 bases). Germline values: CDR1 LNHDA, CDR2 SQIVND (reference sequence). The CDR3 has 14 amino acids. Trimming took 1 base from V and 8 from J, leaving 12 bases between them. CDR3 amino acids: CASSIGGGFDEQFF. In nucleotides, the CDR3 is TGTGCCAGTAGTATAGGAGGAGGGTTCGATGAGCAGTTCTTC.

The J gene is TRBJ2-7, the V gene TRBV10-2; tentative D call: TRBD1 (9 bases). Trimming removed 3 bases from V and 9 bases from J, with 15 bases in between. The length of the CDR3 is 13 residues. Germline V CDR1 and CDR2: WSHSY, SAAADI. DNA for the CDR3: TGCGCCAGCAGTGAATTAGCGGGACAGGGGCAGTACTTC. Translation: CASSELAGQGQYF.

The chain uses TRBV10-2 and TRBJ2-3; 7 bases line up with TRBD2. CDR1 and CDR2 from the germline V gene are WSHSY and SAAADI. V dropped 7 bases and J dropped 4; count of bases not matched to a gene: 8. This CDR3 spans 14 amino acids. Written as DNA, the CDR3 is TGCGCCAGCACCCCAGCGGGGAATGCAGATACGCAGTATTTT. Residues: CASTPAGNADTQYF.

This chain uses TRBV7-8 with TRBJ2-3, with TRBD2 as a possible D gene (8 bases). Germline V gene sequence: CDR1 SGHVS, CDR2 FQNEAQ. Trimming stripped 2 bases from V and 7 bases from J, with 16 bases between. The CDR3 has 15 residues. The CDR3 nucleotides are TGTGCCAGCAGCTTACCGGGAGGGGGCGGGTATACGCAGTATTTT. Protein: CASSLPGGGGYTQYF. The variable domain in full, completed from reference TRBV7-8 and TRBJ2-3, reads GAGVSQSPRYKVAKRGQDVALRCDPISGHVSLFWYQQALGQGPEFLTYFQNEAQLDKSGLPSDRFFAERPEGSVSTLKIQRTQQEDSAVYLCASSLPGGGGYTQYFGPGTRLTVL.

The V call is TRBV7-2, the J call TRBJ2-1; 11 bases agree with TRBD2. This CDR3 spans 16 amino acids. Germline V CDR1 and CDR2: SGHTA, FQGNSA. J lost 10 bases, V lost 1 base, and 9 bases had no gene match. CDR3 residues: CASSLVPGLAVKEQFF. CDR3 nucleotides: TGTGCCAGCAGCTTAGTACCGGGACTAGCGGTTAAAGAGCAGTTCTTC.

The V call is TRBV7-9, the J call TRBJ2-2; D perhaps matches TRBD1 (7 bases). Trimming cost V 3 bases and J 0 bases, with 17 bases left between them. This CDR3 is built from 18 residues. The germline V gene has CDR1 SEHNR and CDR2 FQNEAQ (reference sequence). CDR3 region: CASSFRVAGGTNTGELFF. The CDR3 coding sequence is TGTGCCAGCAGCTTCCGGGTGGCAGGGGGGACGAACACCGGGGAGCTGTTTTTT.

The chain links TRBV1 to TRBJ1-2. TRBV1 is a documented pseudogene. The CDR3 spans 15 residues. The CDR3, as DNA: TGCACCAGCAGCCCGAGGAGAATTGTCAACTATGGCTACACCTTC. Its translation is CTSSPRRIVNYGYTF.

The chain's CDR3 is CASSLGGGNGYTF. The CDR3, as DNA: TGTGCCAGCAGCTTGGGCGGAGGAAATGGCTACACCTTC. V is TRBV7-9 and J is TRBJ1-2; D is undetermined. The V end lost 3 bases, the J end lost 6 bases, and 11 bases lay between the germline ends. CDR3 length equals 13 residues. Germline assignment: CDR1 SEHNR and CDR2 FQNEAQ (reference sequence).

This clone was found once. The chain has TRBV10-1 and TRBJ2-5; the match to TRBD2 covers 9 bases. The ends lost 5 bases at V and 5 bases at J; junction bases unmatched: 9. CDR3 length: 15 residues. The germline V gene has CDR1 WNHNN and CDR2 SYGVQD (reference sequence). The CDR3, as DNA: TGCGCCAGCAGTTTAGCGGGGGCCACGCAGGAGACCCAGTACTTC. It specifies CASSLAGATQETQYF.

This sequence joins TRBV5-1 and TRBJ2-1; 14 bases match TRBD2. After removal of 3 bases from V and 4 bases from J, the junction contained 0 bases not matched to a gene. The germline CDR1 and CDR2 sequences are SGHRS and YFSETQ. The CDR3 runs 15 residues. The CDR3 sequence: CASSWTSGGYNEQFF. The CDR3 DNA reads TGCGCCAGCAGCTGGACTAGCGGGGGGTACAATGAGCAGTTCTTC.

This CDR3 is CASSPQGWGTEAFF. The CDR3 DNA reads TGTGCCAGTTCTCCTCAGGGATGGGGCACTGAAGCTTTCTTT. The chain links TRBV19 to TRBJ1-1; TRBD1 might be the D (5 bases). Trimming took off 8 bases at V and 4 bases at J, with 17 bases between the two ends. The CDR3 loop spans 14 amino acids. Germline CDR1 and CDR2: LNHDA and SQIVND (reference sequence).

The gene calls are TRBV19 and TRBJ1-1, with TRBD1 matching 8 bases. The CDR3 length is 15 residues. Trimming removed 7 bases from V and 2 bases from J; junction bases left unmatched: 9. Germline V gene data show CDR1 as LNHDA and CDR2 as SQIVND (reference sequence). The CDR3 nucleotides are TGTGCCAGTAAAACTAGACAGGGGAGTAACACTGAAGCTTTCTTT. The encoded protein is CASKTRQGSNTEAFF.

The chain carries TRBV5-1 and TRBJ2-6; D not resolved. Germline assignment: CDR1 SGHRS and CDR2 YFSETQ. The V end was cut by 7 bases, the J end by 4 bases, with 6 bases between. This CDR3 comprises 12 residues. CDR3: CASRVGANVLTF. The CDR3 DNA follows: TGCGCCAGCCGAGTGGGGGCCAACGTCCTGACTTTC.

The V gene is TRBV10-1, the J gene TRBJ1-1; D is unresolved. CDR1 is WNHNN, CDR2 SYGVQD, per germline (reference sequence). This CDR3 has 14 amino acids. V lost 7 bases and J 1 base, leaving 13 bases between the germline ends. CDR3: CASTRERQNTEAFF. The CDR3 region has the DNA TGCGCCAGCACCCGCGAGAGGCAGAACACTGAAGCTTTCTTT.

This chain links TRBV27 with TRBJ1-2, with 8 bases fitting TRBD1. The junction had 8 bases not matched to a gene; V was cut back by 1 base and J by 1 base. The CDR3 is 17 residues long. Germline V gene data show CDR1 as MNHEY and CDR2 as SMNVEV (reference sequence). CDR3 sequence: CASSLLAGQDFNYGYTF. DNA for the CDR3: TGTGCCAGCAGTTTATTGGCGGGACAGGATTTTAACTATGGCTACACCTTC.

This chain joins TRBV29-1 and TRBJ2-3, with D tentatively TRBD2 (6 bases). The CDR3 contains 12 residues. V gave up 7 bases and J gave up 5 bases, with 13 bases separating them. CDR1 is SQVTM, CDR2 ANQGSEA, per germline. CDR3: CSGRGDGDTQYF. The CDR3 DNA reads TGCAGCGGGCGCGGGGATGGAGATACGCAGTATTTT.

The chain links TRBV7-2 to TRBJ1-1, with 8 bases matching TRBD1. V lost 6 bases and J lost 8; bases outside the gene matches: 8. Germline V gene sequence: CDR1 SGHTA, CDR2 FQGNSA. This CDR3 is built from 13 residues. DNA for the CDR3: TGTGCCAGCAGTCCTGGACAGGGAGGAGAAGCTTTCTTT. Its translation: CASSPGQGGEAFF.

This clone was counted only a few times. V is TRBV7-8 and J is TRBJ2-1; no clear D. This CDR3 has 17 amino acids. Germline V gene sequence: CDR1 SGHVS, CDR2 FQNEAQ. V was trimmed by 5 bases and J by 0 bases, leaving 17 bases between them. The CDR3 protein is CASSATPRSSSYNEQFF. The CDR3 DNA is TGTGCCAGCAGCGCCACTCCCCGGTCTAGCTCCTACAATGAGCAGTTCTTC.

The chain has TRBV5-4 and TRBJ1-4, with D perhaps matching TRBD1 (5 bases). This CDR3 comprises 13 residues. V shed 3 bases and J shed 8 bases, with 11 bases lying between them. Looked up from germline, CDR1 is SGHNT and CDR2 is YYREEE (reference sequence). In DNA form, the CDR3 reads TGTGCCAGCAGCTCCAGGGATGCGGAAAAACTGTTTTTT. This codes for CASSSRDAEKLFF.